This T cell receptor (beta chain) stems from a study of response to subunit inactivated influenza vaccine. V shed 4 bases and J 8 bases; nucleotides not matched to a gene: 13. There are 16 residues in the CDR3. Germline CDR1 is SEHNR and CDR2 is FQNEAQ (reference sequence). TCRdb redid the calling of the RT-PCR reads with MiXCR, one entry per CDR3 protein. The sample records roughly 500,000 distinct CDR3 sequences, 15% to 20% being singletons. J is TRBJ2-1 and V is TRBV7-9; 8 bases match TRBD2. This receptor was taken from a man in his fifties or sixties who received an inactivated influenza vaccine. The sample in question was CD4+ T cells sorted from PBMCs, obtained approximately 25 months after vaccination. Here the CDR3 DNA reads TGTGCCAGCAGCTCCCTCCCACGGACTAGCTTAGATGAGCAGTTCTTC. Translation: CASSSLPRTSLDEQFF.